The 19 T cell receptor beta chains in this list originate from one sample, sequenced in a study of Ad26.COV2.S vaccination and SARS-CoV-2 variants. Assay used: immunoSEQ multiplex PCR; TCRdb lists only in-frame clones, some missing. The sample carries approximately 340,000 clones, 85% recorded once. The treatment: some 20 received Ad26.COV2.S at low or high dose, single or two shots; a few received placebo; per-sample allocation not given. Day 63 after the first injection of vaccine or placebo was the sampling time. Material: peripheral blood, obtained in a trial of Ad26.COV2.S vaccine versus placebo. These receptors were obtained from a person between 18 and 65 years old who received the Ad26.COV2.S COVID-19 vaccine or a placebo.

The CDR3 loop reads CASSLVDRTIDTQYF. Here the CDR3 DNA reads TGCGCCAGCAGCTTGGTCGACCGGACCATAGATACGCAGTATTTT. The genes are TRBV5-1 and TRBJ2-3; no definite D call. The V and J ends lost 0 bases and 5 bases respectively, with 13 bases between them. CDR1 is SGHRS and CDR2 is YFSETQ in the germline V gene. This CDR3 has 15 amino acids.

V usage is TRBV18 and J usage is TRBJ2-2; D unresolved. The CDR3 covers 16 residues. The ends were cut back, 1 base at V and 1 base at J, with 10 bases in the middle. The V gene's germline CDR1 is KGHSH and CDR2 LQKENI. The CDR3 coding sequence is TGTGCCAGCTCACCACGGCCTAGTCAGAACACCGGGGAGCTGTTTTTT. Its translation is CASSPRPSQNTGELFF.

CDR3 DNA: TGCGCCAGCAGTGGCATAGCGGTATACGAGCAGTACTTC. This sequence encodes CASSGIAVYEQYF. The V gene is TRBV10-1, the J gene TRBJ2-7, with D possibly matching TRBD2 (6 bases). The CDR3 contains 13 residues. CDR1 is WNHNN and CDR2 is SYGVQD in the germline V gene (reference sequence). Between the trimmed V and J ends, which lost 4 bases and 4 bases, there was a span of 11 bases.

This sequence joins TRBV27 and TRBJ1-6, with D maybe TRBD1 (5 bases). Germline CDR1 and CDR2: MNHEY and SMNVEV (reference sequence). The CDR3 is 20 residues long. V lost 2 bases, J lost 0 bases, and 20 bases lay in between. The CDR3: CASSLRGQTVRSSYNSPLHF. For the CDR3, the DNA is TGTGCCAGCAGTTTAAGGGGCCAGACAGTGAGGAGCTCCTATAATTCACCCCTCCACTTT.

The rearrangement links TRBV4-1 to TRBJ2-1; D is undetermined. Trimming removed 2 bases at V and 8 bases at J, with 13 bases between. The CDR3 runs 14 residues. The V gene's germline CDR1 is MGHRA and CDR2 YSYEKL. CDR3 in amino acids: CASSQRLASDEQFF. Written as DNA, the CDR3 is TGCGCCAGCAGCCAACGCCTGGCGAGCGATGAGCAGTTCTTC.

This clone was seen a handful of times. This chain connects TRBV7-9 to TRBJ1-6; TRBD1 aligns across 9 bases. The CDR3 covers 15 residues. Trimming removed 5 bases from V and 9 bases from J; junction bases left unmatched: 8. Germline CDR1 and CDR2: SEHNR and FQNEAQ (reference sequence). CDR3 in DNA: TGTGCCAGCAGCCAGGGGGACAGGGAGGGTTCACCCCTCCACTTT. Translating gives CASSQGDREGSPLHF.

The genes are TRBV4-3 and TRBJ1-1; D remains unclear. This CDR3 is built from 16 residues. V was clipped by 1 base and J by 4 bases, with 16 bases between them. Germline V CDR1 and CDR2: LGHNA, YSLEER. Written as DNA, the CDR3 is TGCGCCAGCAGCCAAGTCTACAAGGGTTTCGCCACTGAAGCTTTCTTT. Its protein product is CASSQVYKGFATEAFF.

V usage is TRBV7-2 and J usage is TRBJ1-4; TRBD1 might be the D (6 bases). Germline V gene lookup returns CDR1 SGHTA and CDR2 FQGNSA. The V end was cut by 5 bases, the J end by 7 bases, with 17 bases between. The CDR3 is 15 residues long. The chain's CDR3 is CASSKTGNVGEKLFF. CDR3 DNA sequence: TGTGCCAGCAGCAAAACAGGGAATGTCGGTGAAAAACTGTTTTTT. The complete variable domain, with remaining parts taken from reference TRBV7-2 and TRBJ1-4, reads GAGVSQSPSNKVTEKGKDVELRCDPISGHTALYWYRQSLGQGLEFLIYFQGNSAPDKSGLPSDRFSAERTGGSVSTLTIQRTQQEDSAVYLCASSKTGNVGEKLFFGSGTQLSVL.

The chain employs TRBV5-1 and TRBJ2-7, with D tentatively TRBD1 (5 bases). The V end was cut by 2 bases, the J end by 3 bases, with 12 bases between. Germline-derived CDR1 and CDR2 are SGHRS and YFSETQ. CDR3 length: 14 residues. In DNA, the CDR3 is TGCGCCAGCAGCTTTTTCTACAGGAACTACGAGCAGTACTTC. It encodes CASSFFYRNYEQYF.

CDR3 sequence (DNA): TGCAGCACTAAGCTATCCACAGATACGCAGTATTTT. This gives the protein CSTKLSTDTQYF. The genes are TRBV29-1 and TRBJ2-3; D unclear. Trimming shortened V by 8 bases and J by 2 bases, and 11 bases separated the two germline ends. CDR3 size: 12 residues. CDR1 SQVTM and CDR2 ANQGSEA come from the germline V gene.

This clone was found once. The gene calls are TRBV3-1 (or the pseudogene TRBV3-2) and TRBJ2-1; D remains ambiguous. V was pared by 3 bases and J by 5 bases, with 5 bases between. Per the germline V gene, CDR1 is LGHDT and CDR2 is YNNKEL (reference sequence). The length of the CDR3 is 12 residues. CDR3 nucleotide sequence: TGTGCCAGCAGCCACGGAGACAATGAGCAGTTCTTC. Amino acid sequence: CASSHGDNEQFF.

The V call is TRBV4-3, the J call TRBJ1-5; no reliable D call. This CDR3 contains 20 residues. Germline V CDR1 and CDR2: LGHNA, YSLEER. The germline V and J ends were trimmed by 0 bases and 0 bases, with 21 bases remaining between them. The CDR3 reads CASSQDERKSGNYSNQPQHF. The CDR3 DNA sequence: TGCGCCAGCAGCCAAGATGAGCGAAAATCGGGGAATTATAGCAATCAGCCCCAGCATTTT.

In nucleotides, the CDR3 is TGTGCCAGCAGCCAATATTCGTGGGATCAGCCCCAGCATTTT. It codes for CASSQYSWDQPQHF. The chain employs TRBV27 and TRBJ1-5; D gene unclear. Germline V CDR1 and CDR2: MNHEY, SMNVEV (reference sequence). The CDR3 contains 14 residues. V lost 6 bases, J lost 5 bases, and 14 bases lay in between.

This sequence joins TRBV4-1 and TRBJ1-4; maybe TRBD1 (5 bases). Germline CDR1 and CDR2: MGHRA and YSYEKL. The CDR3 runs 15 residues. V lost 1 base and J 10 bases, leaving 16 bases between the germline ends. CDR3 amino acids: CASSQAGGMDGKLFF. CDR3 DNA sequence: TGCGCCAGCAGCCAAGCCGGGGGGATGGATGGAAAACTGTTTTTT.

The V call is TRBV27, the J call TRBJ1-1; D is unresolved. Trimming pared 8 bases from V and 1 base from J, leaving 8 bases between. Looked up from germline, CDR1 is MNHEY and CDR2 is SMNVEV (reference sequence). The CDR3 length is 12 residues. CDR3 bases: TGTGCCAGCGCGGACGGGAACACTGAAGCTTTCTTT. It is translated as CASADGNTEAFF.

J is TRBJ2-3 and V is TRBV3-1 (or the pseudogene TRBV3-2); 7 bases fit TRBD1. Germline lookup yields CDR1 LGHDT and CDR2 YNNKEL (reference sequence). The V and J ends lost 5 bases and 0 bases, in that order; junction bases with no gene match: 14. This CDR3 comprises 18 residues. The CDR3 DNA reads TGTGCCAGCAGCTTAAGTAAAGCTTCGGGACAGAGCACAGATACGCAGTATTTT. The encoded protein is CASSLSKASGQSTDTQYF.

A single count supports this clone. The CDR3 DNA is TGCAGTGCTAGTAATAGCGGGGCCTCAGATACGCAGTATTTT. Residues: CSASNSGASDTQYF. The chain carries TRBV20-1 and TRBJ2-3; 8 nucleotides match TRBD2. CDR1 is DFQATT and CDR2 is SNEGSKA in the germline V gene (reference sequence). Losses at the gene ends were 3 bases for V and 4 bases for J; bases not matched to a gene: 6. CDR3 length: 14 residues.

The genes are TRBV9 and TRBJ2-7, with D unresolved. With 0 bases removed from V and 6 bases from J, the gap between germline ends came to 16 bases. The CDR3 is 15 amino acids. Germline lookup yields CDR1 SGDLS and CDR2 YYNGEE. CDR3 DNA: TGTGCCAGCAGCGTAGACGGCGGCAGGACGGGCGAGCAGTACTTC. This sequence encodes CASSVDGGRTGEQYF.

The V and J genes are TRBV27 and TRBJ1-2; D possibly corresponds to TRBD1 (5 bases). CDR3 length equals 14 residues. Germline CDR1 reads MNHEY; CDR2 reads SMNVEV (reference sequence). The V end was cut by 1 base, the J end by 7 bases, with 13 bases between. DNA for the CDR3: TGTGCCAGCAGTTTATTGCGGGGGGATGGTGGCTACACCTTC. It is translated as CASSLLRGDGGYTF.